The 15 T cell receptor beta chains reported below all come from one sample, sequenced in a study of post-analysis software for immune sequencing data. General study results and limits: Included in a set of five TRBV segments more frequent in patients than controls were TRBV5-6, TRBV5-1 and TRBV20-1.

Antigen specificity for these receptors is unknown. Included in the TCR beta cDNA libraries were unique molecular identifiers. TCRdb re-analysed the PCR reads in MiXCR, keeping a single row per CDR3 protein. This table has hundreds of thousands of distinct CDR3 sequences, 25% to 30% appearing once. Sequencing was done on a sample of blood. Every receptor here comes from a girl aged 5-17 years with multiple sclerosis.

This clonotype was seen only a few times. The chain carries TRBV6-1 and TRBJ1-5; D remains ambiguous. Trimming stripped 2 bases from V and 0 bases from J, with 8 bases between. Germline CDR1 reads MNHNS; CDR2 reads SASEGT. The CDR3 contains 15 residues. The CDR3 nucleotides are TGTGCCAGCAGTGAATTAACTAATAGCAATCAGCCCCAGCATTTT. Its protein is CASSELTNSNQPQHF.

This clonotype showed up just a few times. The chain uses TRBV25-1 and TRBJ2-3; D is unclear. Trimming took off 2 bases at V and 1 base at J, with 13 bases between the two ends. The CDR3 contains 16 residues. The germline V gene encodes CDR1 MGHDK and CDR2 SYGVNS. The CDR3 spells CASSEVGSARTDTQYF. The CDR3 nucleotides are TGTGCCAGCAGTGAAGTCGGGTCCGCCCGCACAGATACGCAGTATTTT.

The CDR3 DNA is TGCGCCAGCGGTTCGTTGAAGGGGCGAGGAGAGACCCAGTACTTC. Translating it yields CASGSLKGRGETQYF. The chain couples TRBV5-1 to TRBJ2-5, with D possibly being TRBD1 (5 bases). The germline V and J ends were trimmed by 7 bases and 4 bases, with 20 bases remaining between them. Germline V gene sequence: CDR1 SGHRS, CDR2 YFSETQ. The CDR3 totals 15 residues.

A few counts support this clonotype. The rearrangement links TRBV7-2 to TRBJ2-3, with D uncertain. CDR3 length: 11 residues. Trimming removed 2 bases from V and 7 bases from J, with 4 bases in between. The germline gives CDR1 SGHTA, CDR2 FQGNSA. CDR3: CASSLPHTQYF. Written as DNA, the CDR3 is TGTGCCAGCAGCTTACCTCATACGCAGTATTTT.

J is TRBJ2-3 and V is TRBV20-1; tentative D call: TRBD1 (6 bases). The V and J ends lost 6 bases and 6 bases respectively, with 16 bases between them. Germline V lookup: CDR1 DFQATT, CDR2 SNEGSKA (reference sequence). The CDR3 has 13 residues. The CDR3 loop reads CSAPKTGMDTQYF. The CDR3 coding sequence is TGCAGTGCACCTAAAACAGGGATGGATACGCAGTATTTT.

To note about this clonotype: Sequence at one end of the junction differs from germline and may be a read error. The chain is built from TRBV6-1 and TRBJ1-4; D might be TRBD1 (5 bases). Germline V CDR1 and CDR2: MNHNS, SASEGT. The CDR3 length is 16 residues. CDR3 in DNA: TGTGCCAGCAGTGCGCCTACCGGGACCCCCGGGGAAAAACGGTTTTTT. Amino acid sequence: CASSAPTGTPGEKRFF.

This clonotype was observed a few times. The rearrangement joins TRBV20-1 to TRBJ2-5, with TRBD2 identical over 14 bases. The germline V gene has CDR1 DFQATT and CDR2 SNEGSKA (reference sequence). The V segment lost 3 bases and the J segment 2 bases; nucleotides outside the gene matches: 8. The CDR3 spans 17 residues. The CDR3 nucleotides read TGCAGTGCTAGGGGACTAGCGGGGGCCCCCGATCAAGAGACCCAGTACTTC. This encodes CSARGLAGAPDQETQYF.

The chain couples TRBV5-1 to TRBJ2-1, with D tentatively TRBD2 (6 bases). CDR1 SGHRS and CDR2 YFSETQ come from the germline V gene. The V and J ends lost 5 bases and 4 bases respectively, with 13 bases between them. The CDR3 is 14 amino acids. The CDR3 loop reads CASSMGGGYNEQFF. The CDR3 bases are TGCGCCAGCAGTATGGGAGGCGGTTACAATGAGCAGTTCTTC.

Many counts were recorded for this clonotype. CDR3 sequence reads: CSAPLRISTDTQYF. In DNA, the CDR3 is TGCAGTGCTCCCCTACGGATAAGCACAGATACGCAGTATTTT. The gene calls are TRBV20-1 and TRBJ2-3; D gene ambiguous. CDR1 is DFQATT and CDR2 is SNEGSKA in the germline V gene (reference sequence). With 5 bases removed from V and 0 bases from J, the gap between germline ends came to 12 bases. The CDR3 is 14 amino acids.

The CDR3 DNA reads as TGCGCCAGCAGCTCCGGGACTAGCGGGACCTCCTACAATGAGCAGTTCTTC. This gives the protein CASSSGTSGTSYNEQFF. The V call is TRBV4-3, the J call TRBJ2-1; the match to TRBD2 covers 13 bases. The CDR3 is 17 residues long. Germline loops: CDR1 LGHNA, CDR2 YSLEER. The trim removed 5 bases at V and 0 bases at J, leaving 4 bases unmatched.

The chain carries TRBV9 and TRBJ2-1; D is uncertain. This CDR3 is 13 amino acids long. Germline-derived CDR1 and CDR2 are SGDLS and YYNGEE. V was cut by 3 bases and J by 6 bases, with 10 bases left in between. CDR3 region: CASSAPFSNEQFF. CDR3 bases: TGTGCCAGCAGCGCCCCATTTAGCAATGAGCAGTTCTTC.

This rearrangement joins TRBV6-6 to TRBJ1-1, with no clear D. Trimming cost V 2 bases and J 2 bases, with 9 bases left between them. The V gene's germline CDR1 is MNHNY and CDR2 SVGAGI (reference sequence). CDR3 size: 14 residues. CDR3 amino acids: CASSYTRTNTEAFF. CDR3 sequence (DNA): TGTGCCAGCAGTTACACGAGGACTAACACTGAAGCTTTCTTT.

The table lists this clonotype with a few counts. The chain is built from TRBV27 and TRBJ2-6; no firm D call. CDR3 length: 15 amino acids. With 6 bases removed from V and 0 bases from J, the gap between germline ends came to 9 bases. Per germline, CDR1 MNHEY and CDR2 SMNVEV (reference sequence). The DNA of the CDR3 is TGTGCCAGCAGCTTAACCCGCTCTGGGGCCAACGTCCTGACTTTC. It encodes CASSLTRSGANVLTF.

This chain joins TRBV20-1 and TRBJ1-5, with 11 nucleotides matching TRBD1. Germline values: CDR1 DFQATT, CDR2 SNEGSKA (reference sequence). The trim removed 6 bases at V and 4 bases at J, leaving 8 bases unmatched. The CDR3 consists of 15 residues. This chain's CDR3 is CSAPKGTGGNQPQHF. As DNA, the CDR3 is TGCAGTGCCCCGAAGGGGACAGGGGGAAATCAGCCCCAGCATTTT.

V and J are TRBV5-1 and TRBJ2-7, with D possibly being TRBD2 (5 bases). The CDR3 consists of 13 residues. Trimming took off 4 bases at V and 6 bases at J, with 14 bases between the two ends. The germline gives CDR1 SGHRS, CDR2 YFSETQ. CDR3 in amino acids: CASSPFGEIEQYF. CDR3 DNA sequence: TGCGCCAGCAGCCCCTTTGGGGAGATCGAGCAGTACTTC.